The sequence of this T cell receptor (beta chain) was determined in a study of T-cell memory formation after mild COVID-19. Broader study findings: Later expanders leaned toward CD4+, whereas clones contracting from day 15 to 85 were balanced CD4/CD8.

The germline CDR1 and CDR2 sequences are SGHRS and YFSETQ. This CDR3 has 15 residues. V was cut by 0 bases and J by 6 bases, with 13 bases left in between. This clonotype has more than one count but fewer than ten. What it recognizes is unknown. One entry per CDR3 protein, called by TCRdb with MiXCR from the 5' RACE reads. The sample has 400,000 to 550,000 distinct CDR3 sequences, approximately 23% seen once. The source of this sequence is an adult woman who had mild COVID-19 (a few samples of this study predate the infection). Cell type and time point are not known. The sequencing input was PBMCs or a T cell subset sorted from them (not recorded which). This chain joins TRBV5-1 and TRBJ2-1; D possibly corresponds to TRBD2 (5 bases). CDR3 sequence reads: CASSLGGLGLNEQFF. CDR3 DNA: TGCGCCAGCAGCTTGGGAGGGCTAGGCCTCAATGAGCAGTTCTTC.